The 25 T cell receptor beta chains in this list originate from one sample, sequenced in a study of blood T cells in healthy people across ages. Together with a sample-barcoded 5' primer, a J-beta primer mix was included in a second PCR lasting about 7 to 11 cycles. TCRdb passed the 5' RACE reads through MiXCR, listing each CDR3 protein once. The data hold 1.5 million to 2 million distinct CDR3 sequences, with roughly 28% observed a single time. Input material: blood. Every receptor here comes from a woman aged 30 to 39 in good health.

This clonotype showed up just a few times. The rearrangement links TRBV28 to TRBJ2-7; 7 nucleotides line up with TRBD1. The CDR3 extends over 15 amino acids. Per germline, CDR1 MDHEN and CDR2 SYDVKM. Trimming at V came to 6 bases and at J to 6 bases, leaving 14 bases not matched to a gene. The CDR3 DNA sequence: TGTGCCAGCAGCGAAACCGGGACAGCCCGCGGCGAGCAGTACTTC. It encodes CASSETGTARGEQYF. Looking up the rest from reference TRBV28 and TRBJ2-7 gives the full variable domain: DVKVTQSSRYLVKRTGEKVFLECVQDMDHENMFWYRQDPGLGLRLIYFSYDVKMKEKGDIPEGYSVSREKKERFSLILESASTNQTSMYLCASSETGTARGEQYFGPGTRLTVT.

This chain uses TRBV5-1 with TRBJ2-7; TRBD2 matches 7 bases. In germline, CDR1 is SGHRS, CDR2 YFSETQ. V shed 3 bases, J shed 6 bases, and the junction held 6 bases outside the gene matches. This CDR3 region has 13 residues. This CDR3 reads CASSYGTGGEQYF. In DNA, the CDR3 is TGCGCCAGCAGCTACGGGACGGGGGGCGAGCAGTACTTC.

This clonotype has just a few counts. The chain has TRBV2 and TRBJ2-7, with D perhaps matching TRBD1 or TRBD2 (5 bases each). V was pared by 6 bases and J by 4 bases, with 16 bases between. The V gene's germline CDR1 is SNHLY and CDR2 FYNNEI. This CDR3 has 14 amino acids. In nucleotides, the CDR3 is TGTGCCAGCAGCGAGGGACGCACTGGTTACGAGCAGTACTTC. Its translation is CASSEGRTGYEQYF. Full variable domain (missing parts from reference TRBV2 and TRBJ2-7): EPEVTQTPSHQVTQMGQEVILRCVPISNHLYFYWYRQILGQKVEFLVSFYNNEISEKSEIFDDQFSVERPDGSNFTLKIRSTKLEDSAMYFCASSEGRTGYEQYFGPGTRLTVT.

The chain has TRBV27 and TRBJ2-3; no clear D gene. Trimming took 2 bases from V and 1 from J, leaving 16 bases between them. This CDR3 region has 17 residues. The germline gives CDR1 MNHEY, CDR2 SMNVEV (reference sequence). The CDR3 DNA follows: TGTGCCAGCAGTTTAGTTGCCCCTCCGGGTGGCACAGATACGCAGTATTTT. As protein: CASSLVAPPGGTDTQYF.

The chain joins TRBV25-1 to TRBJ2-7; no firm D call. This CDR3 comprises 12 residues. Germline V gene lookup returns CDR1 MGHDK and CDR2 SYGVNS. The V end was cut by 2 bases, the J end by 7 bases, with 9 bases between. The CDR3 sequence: CASSEKYGEQYF. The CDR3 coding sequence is TGTGCCAGCAGTGAAAAGTATGGGGAGCAGTACTTC.

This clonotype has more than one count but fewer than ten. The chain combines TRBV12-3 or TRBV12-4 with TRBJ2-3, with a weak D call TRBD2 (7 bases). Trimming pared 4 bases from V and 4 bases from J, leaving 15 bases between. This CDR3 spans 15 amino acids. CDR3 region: CASSSMRGGADTQYF. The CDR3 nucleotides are TGTGCCAGCAGTTCGATGAGGGGGGGGGCAGATACGCAGTATTTT.

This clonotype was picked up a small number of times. CDR3 DNA: TGCGCCAGCAGCTTCCGGGGCCAACCGGGCACAGATACGCAGTATTTT. Residues: CASSFRGQPGTDTQYF. This sequence joins TRBV5-1 and TRBJ2-3; perhaps D is TRBD1 or TRBD2 (5 bases each). Germline CDR1 and CDR2: SGHRS and YFSETQ. Trimming stripped 2 bases from V and 1 base from J, with 14 bases between. The CDR3 spans 16 residues.

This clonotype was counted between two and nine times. DNA for the CDR3: TGTGCCAGCAGCTTTCAGTTCTACAGAGTCACAGATACGCAGTATTTT. This translates into CASSFQFYRVTDTQYF. The chain is built from TRBV5-5 and TRBJ2-3; D gene ambiguous. Germline CDR1 is SGHKS and CDR2 is YYEKEE (reference sequence). V lost 2 bases to trimming and J lost 2 bases, with 15 bases between them. There are 16 residues in the CDR3.

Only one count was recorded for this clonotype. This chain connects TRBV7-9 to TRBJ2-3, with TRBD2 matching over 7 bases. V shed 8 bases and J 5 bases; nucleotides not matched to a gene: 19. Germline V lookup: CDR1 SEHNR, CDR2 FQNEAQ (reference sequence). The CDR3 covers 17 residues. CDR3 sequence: CASLLPLAGDSEDTQYF. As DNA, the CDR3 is TGTGCCAGCCTCCTCCCGTTGGCGGGAGACAGTGAAGATACGCAGTATTTT.

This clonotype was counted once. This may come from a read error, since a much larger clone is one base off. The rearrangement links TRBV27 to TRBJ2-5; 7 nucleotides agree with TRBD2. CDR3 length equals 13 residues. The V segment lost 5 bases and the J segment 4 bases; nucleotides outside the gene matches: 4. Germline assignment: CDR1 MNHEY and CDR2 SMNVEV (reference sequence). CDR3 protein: CASSTLAAETQYF. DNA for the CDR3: TGTGCCAGCAGTACTCTAGCGGCAGAGACCCAGTACTTC.

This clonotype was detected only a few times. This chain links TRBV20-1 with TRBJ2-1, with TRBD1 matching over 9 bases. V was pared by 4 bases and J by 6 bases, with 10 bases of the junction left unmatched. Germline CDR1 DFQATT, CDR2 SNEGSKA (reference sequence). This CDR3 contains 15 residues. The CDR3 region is CSAILDRGVGNEQFF. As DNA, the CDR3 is TGCAGTGCTATTCTCGACAGGGGGGTTGGCAATGAGCAGTTCTTC.

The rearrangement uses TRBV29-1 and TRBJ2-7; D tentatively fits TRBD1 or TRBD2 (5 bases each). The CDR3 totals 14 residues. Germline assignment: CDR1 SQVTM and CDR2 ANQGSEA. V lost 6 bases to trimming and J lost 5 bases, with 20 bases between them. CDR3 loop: CSVATGTTDDEQYF. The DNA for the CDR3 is TGCAGCGTCGCAACCGGGACGACAGATGACGAGCAGTACTTC.

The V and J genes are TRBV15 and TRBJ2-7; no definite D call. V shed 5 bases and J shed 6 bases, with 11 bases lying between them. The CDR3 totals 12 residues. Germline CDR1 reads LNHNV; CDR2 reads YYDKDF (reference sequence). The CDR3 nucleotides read TGTGCCACCAGCTCAGGACGGAGCGAGCAGTACTTC. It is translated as CATSSGRSEQYF.

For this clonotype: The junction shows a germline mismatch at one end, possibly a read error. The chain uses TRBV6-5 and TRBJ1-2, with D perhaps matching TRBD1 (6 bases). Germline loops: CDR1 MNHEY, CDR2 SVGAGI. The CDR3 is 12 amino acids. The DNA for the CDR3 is TGTGCCAGCAGTCAGGGGTACGATGGCTGCACCTTC. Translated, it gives CASSQGYDGCTF.

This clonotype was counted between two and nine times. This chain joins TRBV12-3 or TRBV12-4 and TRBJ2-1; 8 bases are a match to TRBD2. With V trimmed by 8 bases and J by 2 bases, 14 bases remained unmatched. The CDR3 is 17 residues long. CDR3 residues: CASRPSAQLAAYNEQFF. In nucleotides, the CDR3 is TGTGCCAGCCGACCCAGCGCCCAACTAGCGGCCTACAATGAGCAGTTCTTC.

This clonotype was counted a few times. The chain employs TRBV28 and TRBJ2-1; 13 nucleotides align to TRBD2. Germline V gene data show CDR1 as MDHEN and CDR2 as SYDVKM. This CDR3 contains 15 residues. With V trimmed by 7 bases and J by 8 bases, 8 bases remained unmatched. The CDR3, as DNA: TGTGCCAGCAAGGATACTAGCGGGGGGGCATATGAGCAGTTCTTC. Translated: CASKDTSGGAYEQFF. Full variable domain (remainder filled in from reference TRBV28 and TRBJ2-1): DVKVTQSSRYLVKRTGEKVFLECVQDMDHENMFWYRQDPGLGLRLIYFSYDVKMKEKGDIPEGYSVSREKKERFSLILESASTNQTSMYLCASKDTSGGAYEQFFGPGTRLTVL.

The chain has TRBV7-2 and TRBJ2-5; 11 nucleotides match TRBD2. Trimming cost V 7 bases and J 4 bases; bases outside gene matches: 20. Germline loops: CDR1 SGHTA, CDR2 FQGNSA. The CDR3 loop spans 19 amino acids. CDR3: CASNVYLLAGDESPETQYF. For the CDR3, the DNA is TGTGCCAGCAACGTATACTTACTAGCGGGAGATGAGTCCCCAGAGACCCAGTACTTC.

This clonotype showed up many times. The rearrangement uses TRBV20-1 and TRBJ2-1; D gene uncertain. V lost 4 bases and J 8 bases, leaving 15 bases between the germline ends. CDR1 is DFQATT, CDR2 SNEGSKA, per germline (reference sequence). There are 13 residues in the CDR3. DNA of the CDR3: TGCAGTGCTAACCTAGGAATTGGGTATGAGCAGTTCTTC. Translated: CSANLGIGYEQFF.

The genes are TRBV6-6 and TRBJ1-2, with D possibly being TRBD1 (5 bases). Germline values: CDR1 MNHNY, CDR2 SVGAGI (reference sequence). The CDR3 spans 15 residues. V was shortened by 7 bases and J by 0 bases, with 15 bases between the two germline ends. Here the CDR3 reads CASTTRGDTNYGYTF. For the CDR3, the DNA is TGTGCCAGCACCACCCGGGGGGATACTAACTATGGCTACACCTTC.

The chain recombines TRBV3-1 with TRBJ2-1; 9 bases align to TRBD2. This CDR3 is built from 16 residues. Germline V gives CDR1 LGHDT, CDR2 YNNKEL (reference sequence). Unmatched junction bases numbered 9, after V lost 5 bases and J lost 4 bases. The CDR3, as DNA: TGTGCCAGCAGCACCCGTGCGGGGGGGATTTACAATGAGCAGTTCTTC. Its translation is CASSTRAGGIYNEQFF.

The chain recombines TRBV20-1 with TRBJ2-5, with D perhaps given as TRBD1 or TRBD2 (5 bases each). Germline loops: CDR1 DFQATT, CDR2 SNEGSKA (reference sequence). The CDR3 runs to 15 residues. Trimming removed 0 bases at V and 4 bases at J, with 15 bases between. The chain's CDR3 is CSARDPSRGGETQYF. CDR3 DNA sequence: TGCAGTGCTAGAGATCCTTCGAGGGGCGGAGAGACCCAGTACTTC.

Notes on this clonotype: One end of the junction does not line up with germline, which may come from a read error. Written as DNA, the CDR3 is TGCGCCAGCAGCTCTAACGCAGGGTACGAGACCCGGTACTTC. It encodes CASSSNAGYETRYF. The chain uses TRBV5-1 and TRBJ2-5; D might be TRBD1 (5 bases). Germline V gene sequence: CDR1 SGHRS, CDR2 YFSETQ. The CDR3 is 14 residues long.

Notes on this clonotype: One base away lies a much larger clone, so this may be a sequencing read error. CDR3 sequence reads: CRALLANEQFF. CDR3 sequence (DNA): TGCAGGGCCCTGCTAGCCAATGAGCAGTTCTTC. The V call is TRBV20-1, the J call TRBJ2-1; tentatively, D is TRBD2 (5 bases). The CDR3 covers 11 residues. Germline V CDR1 and CDR2: DFQATT, SNEGSKA (reference sequence).

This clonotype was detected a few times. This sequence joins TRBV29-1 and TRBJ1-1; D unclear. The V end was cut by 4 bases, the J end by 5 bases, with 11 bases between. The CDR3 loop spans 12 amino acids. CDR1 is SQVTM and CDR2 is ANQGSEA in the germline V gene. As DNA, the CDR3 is TGCAGCGTTGCACGCGGTTTGACTGAAGCTTTCTTT. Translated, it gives CSVARGLTEAFF.

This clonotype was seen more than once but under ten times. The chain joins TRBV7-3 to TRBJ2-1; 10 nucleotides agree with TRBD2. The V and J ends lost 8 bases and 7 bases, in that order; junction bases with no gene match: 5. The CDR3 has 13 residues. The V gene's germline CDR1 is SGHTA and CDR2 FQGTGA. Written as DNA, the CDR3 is TGTGCCAGCGGTGCTAGCGGGGGAAATGAGCAGTTCTTC. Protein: CASGASGGNEQFF.